These 14 T cell receptor beta chains were sequenced from one sample in a study of shared clonotypes between healthy human individuals. Some clones are missing from TCRdb's copy, which holds only in-frame ones; the method was immunoSEQ multiplex PCR. The table records approximately 1.5 million clones, about 98.5% of them present only once. The material sequenced was naive CD4+ T cells sorted from blood. The subset is: CD45RA+ positively selected. The receptors stem from a man between 25 and 39 years old in good health.

The rearrangement uses TRBV10-3 and TRBJ2-1; possible D gene TRBD2, 6 bases. Germline V gene data show CDR1 as ENHRY and CDR2 as SYGVKD. The CDR3 consists of 12 residues. V was cut by 2 bases and J by 8 bases, with 7 bases left in between. CDR3 amino acids: CAISETSHEQFF. CDR3 coding DNA: TGTGCCATCAGTGAGACTAGCCATGAGCAGTTCTTC.

The V call is TRBV29-1, the J call TRBJ1-2; TRBD1 matches at 8 bases. Unmatched junction bases numbered 3, after V lost 4 bases and J lost 5 bases. CDR3 length: 12 residues. The germline CDR1 and CDR2 sequences are SQVTM and ANQGSEA. As DNA, the CDR3 is TGCAGCGTTGGGACAGGGCAATATGGCTACACCTTC. It translates to CSVGTGQYGYTF.

This CDR3 reads CASSHRGAETDTQYF. The CDR3 nucleotides are TGTGCCAGCAGCCATAGGGGGGCTGAAACAGATACGCAGTATTTT. This chain links TRBV7-2 with TRBJ2-3; D may be TRBD1 or TRBD2 (6 bases each). The CDR3 is made up of 15 amino acids. The V gene lost 5 bases and the J gene lost 3 bases, with 15 bases spanning the gap. Germline loops: CDR1 SGHTA, CDR2 FQGNSA.

The V call is TRBV5-1, the J call TRBJ2-3; possibly TRBD1 or TRBD2 for D (5 bases each). Germline lookup yields CDR1 SGHRS and CDR2 YFSETQ. The CDR3 extends over 16 amino acids. The V and J ends lost 4 bases and 2 bases respectively, with 17 bases between them. CDR3 bases: TGCGCCAGCAGCCCTCCTTTTCGGGACCCCACAGATACGCAGTATTTT. This gives the protein CASSPPFRDPTDTQYF.

The J gene is TRBJ2-3, the V gene TRBV14, with D possibly TRBD2 on 6 matching bases. V was trimmed by 4 bases and J by 1 base, leaving 12 bases between them. The CDR3 length is 15 residues. Germline V lookup: CDR1 SGHDN, CDR2 FVKESK. The CDR3 protein is CASSPGEEGTDTQYF. The CDR3 region has the DNA TGTGCCAGCAGCCCGGGGGAGGAAGGCACAGATACGCAGTATTTT. Looking up the rest from reference TRBV14 and TRBJ2-3 gives the full variable domain: EAGVTQFPSHSVIEKGQTVTLRCDPISGHDNLYWYRRVMGKEIKFLLHFVKESKQDESGMPNNRFLAERTGGTYSTLKVQPAELEDSGVYFCASSPGEEGTDTQYFGPGTRLTVL.

The sample holds one count of this clone. V gene TRBV5-6 combines with J gene TRBJ2-5; 12 bases are shared with TRBD2. J was trimmed by 5 bases and V by 4 bases; bases with no gene match: 6. This CDR3 contains 15 residues. Germline V CDR1 and CDR2: SGHDT, YYEEEE. CDR3 sequence: CASSILAGGPETQYF. For the CDR3, the DNA is TGTGCCAGCAGCATCCTAGCGGGAGGGCCGGAGACCCAGTACTTC. The whole variable domain, filled in from reference TRBV5-6 and TRBJ2-5, reads DAGVTQSPTHLIKTRGQQVTLRCSPKSGHDTVSWYQQALGQGPQFIFQYYEEEERQRGNFPDRFSGHQFPNYSSELNVNALLLGDSALYLCASSILAGGPETQYFGPGTRLLVL.

The CDR3 DNA reads TGTGCCAGCTCCCCCGGGACTAGCGAACGAGATACGCAGTATTTT. This sequence encodes CASSPGTSERDTQYF. The chain combines TRBV5-6 with TRBJ2-3; 10 bases line up with TRBD2. This CDR3 comprises 15 residues. The V segment lost 7 bases and the J segment 5 bases; nucleotides outside the gene matches: 10. The germline V gene encodes CDR1 SGHDT and CDR2 YYEEEE. The variable domain in full, with the rest retrieved from reference TRBV5-6 and TRBJ2-3, is DAGVTQSPTHLIKTRGQQVTLRCSPKSGHDTVSWYQQALGQGPQFIFQYYEEEERQRGNFPDRFSGHQFPNYSSELNVNALLLGDSALYLCASSPGTSERDTQYFGPGTRLTVL.

The chain has TRBV29-1 and TRBJ2-3; D is unclear. The V end lost 7 bases, the J end lost 5 bases, and 19 bases lay between the germline ends. Germline V gene data show CDR1 as SQVTM and CDR2 as ANQGSEA. The CDR3 is made up of 14 amino acids. CDR3: CSARTRIYGDTQYF. Written as DNA, the CDR3 is TGCAGCGCCCGGACCCGAATTTATGGAGATACGCAGTATTTT.

The rearrangement links TRBV27 to TRBJ1-1; TRBD1 is a possible D gene (5 bases). The CDR3 is 13 amino acids. V was clipped by 4 bases and J by 3 bases, with 9 bases between them. CDR1 and CDR2 (germline): MNHEY, SMNVEV (reference sequence). The CDR3 here is CASSWGEYTEAFF. CDR3 coding DNA: TGTGCCAGCAGTTGGGGGGAATACACTGAAGCTTTCTTT.

The V and J genes are TRBV7-2 and TRBJ2-1; D is perhaps TRBD2 (5 bases). This CDR3 is built from 15 residues. Trimming left V 3 bases short and J 5 bases short, with 14 bases between. The germline CDR1 and CDR2 sequences are SGHTA and FQGNSA. The CDR3 sequence: CASSLAGLRDNEQFF. CDR3 DNA: TGTGCCAGCAGCTTGGCCGGACTTCGGGACAATGAGCAGTTCTTC.

This rearrangement joins TRBV18 to TRBJ2-7; 7 bases fit TRBD1. The ends lost 6 bases at V and 3 bases at J; junction bases unmatched: 8. Germline-derived CDR1 and CDR2 are KGHSH and LQKENI. The CDR3 is made up of 14 amino acids. CDR3 sequence reads: CASSWGTAIYEQYF. The CDR3 DNA is TGTGCCAGCTCCTGGGGGACAGCAATCTACGAGCAGTACTTC. Looking up the rest from reference TRBV18 and TRBJ2-7 gives the full variable domain: NAGVMQNPRHLVRRRGQEARLRCSPMKGHSHVYWYRQLPEEGLKFMVYLQKENIIDESGMPKERFSAEFPKEGPSILRIQQVVRGDSAAYFCASSWGTAIYEQYFGPGTRLTVT.

This chain links TRBV4-2 with TRBJ2-1; TRBD1 agrees at 7 bases. Germline V gene lookup returns CDR1 LGHNA and CDR2 YNFKEQ. The CDR3 spans 18 residues. V shed 1 base, J shed 7 bases, and the junction held 16 bases outside the gene matches. The CDR3, as DNA: TGTGCCAGCAGCCAAGTCGCGGTAGGGGGCTCAAAGGGGAATGAGCAGTTCTTC. Encoded protein: CASSQVAVGGSKGNEQFF.

This sequence joins TRBV4-1 and TRBJ2-1; 10 bases map to TRBD2. V lost 1 base and J lost 6; bases outside the gene matches: 3. Germline lookup yields CDR1 MGHRA and CDR2 YSYEKL. This CDR3 is built from 15 residues. CDR3 DNA sequence: TGCGCCAGCAGCCAAGTAGCGGGAGGATCCAATGAGCAGTTCTTC. Translated: CASSQVAGGSNEQFF.

This clone is a singleton in its sample. CDR3 DNA: TGTGCCAGCAGCTCCCACCTAGGACCGAACACTGAAGCTTTCTTT. As protein: CASSSHLGPNTEAFF. The genes are TRBV9 and TRBJ1-1; D gene ambiguous. Germline V gene data show CDR1 as SGDLS and CDR2 as YYNGEE. There are 15 residues in the CDR3. V dropped 4 bases and J dropped 1 base, with 14 bases sitting between them.